The source of this T cell receptor beta chain is a study of shared clonotypes between healthy human individuals. It was across several immunoSEQ plates that each subset's genomic DNA was evenly split. Sequencing was performed with immunoSEQ multiplex PCR; in TCRdb, only in-frame clones are kept and a portion is missing. The top ten clones hold around 13% of a sample with hundreds of thousands of clones, roughly three quarters of them seen once. Notes on this clone: Other DNA sequences in the sample encode the same CDR3.

The J segment lost 4 bases and the V segment lost 6 bases, leaving 2 bases of the junction unmatched. CDR3 length: 12 amino acids. The germline V gene encodes CDR1 MDHEN and CDR2 SYDVKM. The receptor's source is a woman in her thirties or forties in good health. Some clones in this sample may be carry-over from other donors' samples. The sample consisted of PBMCs. This chain links TRBV28 with TRBJ1-2; 7 bases match TRBD1. CDR3 region: CASSRDSYGYTF. CDR3 DNA: TGTGCCAGCAGCCGGGACAGCTATGGCTACACCTTC.